This T cell receptor beta chain is drawn from a study of identical twins. The cDNA had a unique molecular identifier and a template-switch universal primer site. MiXCR, run by TCRdb on the 5' RACE reads, gives a single entry per CDR3 protein. The data contain roughly 720,000 distinct CDR3 sequences, around a sixth of them seen just once; the ten biggest clones take up under 15%. Germline assignment: CDR1 KGHDR and CDR2 SFDVKD. This CDR3 contains 15 residues. These data were also reused for a study on T cells expressing NK-cell markers. Per that paper: Restricting sorting to alpha-beta TCR T cells was achieved in several experiments by an anti-gamma-delta TCR antibody. As a fraction of CD8+ T cells, dominant NKG2C+ clonotypes reached roughly 1.0-8% in more than five donors.

Material: PBMCs. The chain combines TRBV24-1 with TRBJ2-1, with D perhaps matching TRBD2 (6 bases). The source is a woman aged 18-35 years in good health. The CDR3 loop reads CATLGGPRSYNEQFF. CDR3 nucleotides: TGTGCGACCTTGGGAGGCCCTCGGTCCTACAATGAGCAGTTCTTC.